The entry below describes one T cell receptor (beta chain). No cognate antigen has been identified for it. No clone much larger than this one lies a single base away; base qualities are absent. This record belongs to a study of graft-versus-host responses after intestinal transplantation (dated by TCRdb to 2020 to 2023). As for the study more broadly: Recipients received multivisceral, liver-intestinal, or isolated intestinal transplants. A peak of at least 4% donor T cells among recipient peripheral blood mononuclear cells was the definition used for donor T cell macrochimerism. Every recipient was given anti-thymocyte globulin induction, then maintenance tacrolimus and steroids for about three years. Bulk TCR-beta CDR3 sequencing was used to track graft-versus-host and host-versus-graft alloreactive T cell clones in the graft, circulation and bone marrow after intestinal transplantation. A cohort of approximately 23 intestinal transplant recipients, including one retransplant, was enrolled, and a few patients lacking pretransplant specimens were excluded. To identify alloreactive clones, pre-transplant mixed lymphocyte reaction products were sequenced and compared with unstimulated pre-transplant donor and recipient T cells. Rather than being sequenced by the commercial service, samples from a few later patients were sequenced in-house on an Illumina MiSeq and processed with MiXCR.

Trimming removed 1 base from V and 4 bases from J; the gene matches leave 4 bases unexplained. CDR1 and CDR2 are read off the germline V gene as MDHEN and SYDVKM. From its cysteine to its phenylalanine, the CDR3 spans 17 amino acids. Just CDR3 DNA is preserved here, 51 bases in frame from base 1. What the time point label conveys for this sample: cells obtained before transplantation from donor or recipient. CD3+CD4+ and CD3+CD8+ populations were FACS-sorted from unstimulated pre-transplant donor and recipient cells taken from spleen or lymph nodes. Beyond this particular receptor, the publication reports: Conclusions were limited by the relatively low number and heterogeneity of intestinal transplant patients. Early after transplant, declines in HvG clones were associated with peak levels of circulating GvH clones. High GvH to HvG T cell clonal ratios were observed in the allografts of patients with donor T cell macrochimerism. GvH clones were detected in recipient bone marrow, and some appeared earlier in ileal mucosa or blood, consistent with an intestinal mucosal origin.

Library prep was done by the immunoSEQ multiplex PCR assay. For most patients, genomic DNA was isolated using the Qiagen DNeasy Blood and Tissue Kit and was shipped frozen to Adaptive Biotechnologies for TCR sequencing. High-throughput TCR-beta CDR3 sequencing of genomic DNA from most patients was performed by Adaptive Biotechnologies. The authors' pipeline ran thus. Adaptive's ImmunoSEQ software was the source of the TCR sequencing data for over 15 patients, while a few other patients were processed with MiXCR and VDJtools. CD4 versus CD8 sorting errors were corrected by removing sequences found in both subsets at a frequency ratio below 5:1. Because the origin of CDR3 nucleotide sequences shared between donor and recipient could not be assigned, those sequences were removed. To be classed as alloreactive, a clone needed at least 2-fold expansion over unstimulated cells and a minimum CFSE-low frequency of 0.002% (template counts) or 0.001% (read counts). Clones were considered mappable if detected in sequenced pre-transplant spleen, lymph node, or MLR CFSE-low populations of the donor or recipient. The cumulative frequency of alloreactive clones was calculated as a percentage of all sequences, weighted by copy number. This immuneACCESS table, as held by TCRdb, lists in-frame sequences with V and J called but not all clones. Of the missing ones, under half trace to an unresolved V gene in checked studies; the others have no known cause. The DNA was the basis for D and trimming; V, J and clone size are from that table. For this sample there are 95,000 to 130,000 clones; 90% appear just once. The biggest ten clones account for around 0.2% of the sample.

The sequence was obtained from a human donor who received an intestinal transplant. Sequencing was performed on unstimulated CD4+ T cells sorted from spleen or lymph node cells, taken before intestinal transplant. The chain is made from TRBV28 and TRBJ2-3; the central 14 bases match TRBD2. The CDR3 protein is CASSLSGLAGGPDTQYF. In nucleotides, the sequence is TGTGCCAGCAGTTTATCTGGACTAGCGGGAGGCCCAGATACGCAGTATTTT.